The sequence of this TCR beta chain was determined in a study of spatial heterogeneity in lung cancer. Study results and limitations: In blood, ubiquitous expanded tumor TCRs appeared more at resection than follow-up.

Time point described: sample taken at primary tumor resection. Whole RNA from tumor, nontumor lung or frozen PBMC was sequenced unsorted. Samples were donated by 72 untreated early-stage non-small cell lung cancer patients. Each molecule of TCR cDNA was tagged with one unique molecular identifier. MiXCR was run by TCRdb on the 5' RACE reads, yielding one entry per CDR3 protein. The sample consists of more than 10,000 distinct CDR3 sequences, roughly 3.9% of them appearing once. The CDR3 is 16 residues long. The V end was cut by 0 bases, the J end by 5 bases, with 14 bases between. In germline, CDR1 is SGHRS, CDR2 YFSETQ. Worth noting for this clonotype: As yet, its antigen is unknown. A library made for alpha chains picked up this beta chain off target, so its size means little.

This receptor was taken from a male donor with early-stage non-small cell lung cancer. The chain employs TRBV5-1 and TRBJ2-2; maybe TRBD2 (5 bases). The source material was PBMCs, sampled at surgery. CDR3 nucleotides: TGCGCCAGCAGCTTGGCTTTCTCCCCGGGGACCGGGGAGCTGTTTTTT. Protein product: CASSLAFSPGTGELFF.